The 15 T cell receptor beta chains listed next were all sequenced from one sample in a study of T cells of healthy individuals. TCRdb fed the 5' RACE reads into MiXCR, producing one record per CDR3 protein. The sample lists just over 40,000 distinct CDR3 sequences, 4.5% occurring once. All receptors derive from a human donor in good health.

V usage is TRBV10-1 and J usage is TRBJ1-3, with a weak D call TRBD1 (5 bases). V lost 7 bases and J lost 6, with 22 bases in between. The CDR3 contains 16 residues. From germline, CDR1 is WNHNN and CDR2 SYGVQD (reference sequence). CDR3 protein: CASTKSPRRGKNTIYF. CDR3 nucleotide sequence: TGCGCCAGCACCAAGTCCCCGCGGAGGGGCAAAAACACCATATATTTT.

This clonotype has at least ten counts. This chain links TRBV24-1 with TRBJ1-5; D possibly corresponds to TRBD1 (6 bases). The CDR3 has 13 residues. Trimming shortened V by 10 bases and J by 3 bases, and 12 bases separated the two germline ends. Germline CDR1 is KGHDR and CDR2 is SFDVKD. The CDR3 coding sequence is TGTGCCACATCCGGGGGGCTCAATCAGCCCCAGCATTTT. This encodes CATSGGLNQPQHF.

On this clonotype itself: With a much larger clone just one base away, this may be a read error. This chain connects TRBV20-1 to TRBJ2-1; 10 bases match TRBD1. In germline, CDR1 is DFQATT, CDR2 SNEGSKA (reference sequence). The junction had 10 bases not matched to a gene; V was cut back by 7 bases and J by 7 bases. This CDR3 is 14 amino acids long. As DNA, the CDR3 is TGCAGTGTAAATGACAGGGGGCGAGGAAATGAGCAGTTCTTC. Amino acid sequence: CSVNDRGRGNEQFF.

The genes are TRBV19 and TRBJ2-2; 7 positions agree with TRBD2. The CDR3 has 15 residues. V was clipped by 0 bases and J by 5 bases; unmatched bases: 3. Looked up from germline, CDR1 is LNHDA and CDR2 is SQIVND (reference sequence). Here the CDR3 reads CASSIEAGRTGELFF. In nucleotides, the CDR3 is TGTGCCAGTAGTATAGAGGCCGGGAGGACCGGGGAGCTGTTTTTT. The variable domain in full, completed from reference TRBV19 and TRBJ2-2, reads DGGITQSPKYLFRKEGQNVTLSCEQNLNHDAMYWYRQDPGQGLRLIYYSQIVNDFQKGDIAEGYSVSREKKESFPLTVTSAQKNPTAFYLCASSIEAGRTGELFFGEGSRLTVL.

This clonotype was picked up many times. The V call is TRBV6-4, the J call TRBJ2-2; TRBD2 might be the D (6 bases). From germline, CDR1 is MRHNA and CDR2 SNTAGT. The CDR3 spans 14 residues. With 2 bases removed from V and 2 bases from J, the gap between germline ends came to 6 bases. The chain's CDR3 is CASSDGTNTGELFF. The CDR3 DNA follows: TGTGCCAGCAGTGACGGGACTAACACCGGGGAGCTGTTTTTT.

This clonotype was picked up many times. This chain uses TRBV20-1 with TRBJ1-5; D possibly corresponds to TRBD1 (6 bases). The germline CDR1 and CDR2 sequences are DFQATT and SNEGSKA (reference sequence). Deletions cut 6 bases from V and 0 bases from J, with 9 bases between. The CDR3 is 13 residues long. CDR3 bases: TGCAGTGCCCCCAGGGGTAGCAATCAGCCCCAGCATTTT. Its protein product is CSAPRGSNQPQHF.

This clonotype was picked up many times. The V gene is TRBV5-1, the J gene TRBJ2-1; 9 bases align to TRBD2. CDR1 SGHRS and CDR2 YFSETQ come from the germline V gene. The CDR3 covers 18 residues. V was pared by 0 bases and J by 8 bases, with 15 bases of the junction left unmatched. The CDR3 DNA follows: TGCGCCAGCAGCTTGGGGTGGGCTAGCGGGACCTATCGGGATGAGCAGTTCTTC. Protein: CASSLGWASGTYRDEQFF.

This clonotype came up many times. The V call is TRBV5-5, the J call TRBJ1-2; no firm D call. The CDR3 runs 12 residues. V lost 0 bases to trimming and J lost 5 bases, with 5 bases between them. CDR1 SGHKS and CDR2 YYEKEE come from the germline V gene (reference sequence). The CDR3, as DNA: TGTGCCAGCAGCTTGGAGTTGTATGGCTACACCTTC. Its protein is CASSLELYGYTF. The full variable domain, completed using reference TRBV5-5 and TRBJ1-2, is DAGVTQSPTHLIKTRGQQVTLRCSPISGHKSVSWYQQVLGQGPQFIFQYYEKEERGRGNFPDRFSARQFPNYSSELNVNALLLGDSALYLCASSLELYGYTFGSGTRLTVV.

This clonotype was recorded many times. This chain links TRBV28 with TRBJ2-7; D is undetermined. Trimming removed 5 bases from V and 2 bases from J, with 4 bases in between. Germline assignment: CDR1 MDHEN and CDR2 SYDVKM. The length of the CDR3 is 11 residues. The CDR3 coding sequence is TGTGCCAGCAGTCCCGCCTACGAGCAGTACTTC. It is translated as CASSPAYEQYF.

This clonotype has only a few counts. The chain carries TRBV5-6 and TRBJ1-3; the D is unclear. Germline CDR1 is SGHDT and CDR2 is YYEEEE. This CDR3 has 15 residues. V dropped 0 bases and J dropped 7 bases, with 14 bases sitting between them. CDR3 nucleotide sequence: TGTGCCAGCAGCTTGGACAGTGCGAGCCGGAACACCATATATTTT. Translating gives CASSLDSASRNTIYF.

This clonotype appeared a few times. The rearrangement joins TRBV27 to TRBJ2-2; D ambiguous. The CDR3 loop spans 12 amino acids. Trimming took off 6 bases at V and 6 bases at J, with 8 bases between the two ends. CDR1 and CDR2 (germline): MNHEY, SMNVEV (reference sequence). The chain's CDR3 is CASSTSSGELFF. Written as DNA, the CDR3 is TGTGCCAGCAGCACTTCATCCGGGGAGCTGTTTTTT.

This sequence joins TRBV4-2 and TRBJ1-5, with no clear D. CDR3 length: 13 residues. CDR1 is LGHNA and CDR2 is YNFKEQ in the germline V gene. Trimming removed 1 base at V and 7 bases at J, with 8 bases between. The CDR3 is CASSQGEGQPQHF. In nucleotides, the CDR3 is TGTGCCAGCAGCCAAGGGGAAGGACAGCCCCAGCATTTT.

The CDR3 is CASTTLRDRGYGYQPQHF. The CDR3 DNA reads as TGTGCCAGCACCACCCTCCGGGACAGGGGGTATGGTTACCAGCCCCAGCATTTT. The chain carries TRBV28 and TRBJ1-5; 11 bases are shared with TRBD1. V lost 7 bases to trimming and J lost 7 bases; unmatched junction nucleotides: 18. This CDR3 has 18 amino acids. Germline CDR1 and CDR2: MDHEN and SYDVKM.

This clonotype has a count of ten or more. The chain combines TRBV6-2 or TRBV6-3 with TRBJ1-5; no clear D gene. The CDR3 totals 12 residues. The V end was cut by 7 bases, the J end by 2 bases, with 6 bases between. Germline CDR1 is MNHEY and CDR2 is SVGEGT. CDR3 region: CASKWGNQPQHF. The CDR3 nucleotides are TGTGCCAGCAAATGGGGCAATCAGCCCCAGCATTTT.

This clonotype has ten or more counts. The chain combines TRBV20-1 with TRBJ2-7; possible D gene TRBD1, 5 bases. The germline gives CDR1 DFQATT, CDR2 SNEGSKA (reference sequence). V lost 6 bases and J 0 bases, leaving 12 bases between the germline ends. The CDR3 is made up of 13 amino acids. CDR3 sequence: CSAGHRRSYEQYF. The CDR3 nucleotides are TGCAGTGCAGGGCACAGGCGCTCCTACGAGCAGTACTTC.